Below, 18 T cell receptor beta chains from the same sample are listed, as sequenced in a study of beta chain features in type 1 diabetes. Study-level findings and limits: Among patients with Type 1 diabetes, TCRB CDR3s were moderately but significantly shorter in every one of the four CD4+ subsets.

Their antigen targets remain unknown. The investigators reverse transcribed all of the isolated RNA, so they sequenced expressed TCRB transcripts. Method: immunoSEQ multiplex PCR; TCRdb's copy keeps in-frame clones and lacks some. Among approximately 250,000 clones listed, 11% were seen once. Sequenced material: naive CD4+ T cells from blood. These receptors were taken from a young man with type 1 diabetes.

This clone was observed a handful of times. The rearrangement joins TRBV4-3 to TRBJ1-4, with unresolved D. CDR3 length: 12 amino acids. Germline V gene sequence: CDR1 LGHNA, CDR2 YSLEER. Trimming removed 0 bases at V and 13 bases at J, with 9 bases between. CDR3 nucleotide sequence: TGCGCCAGCAGCCAAGAGACCGGAGGACTGTTTTTT. Protein sequence: CASSQETGGLFF.

This clone was detected a few times. The V and J genes are TRBV9 and TRBJ2-1; D gene ambiguous. From germline, CDR1 is SGDLS and CDR2 YYNGEE. V shed 4 bases and J shed 0 bases, with 8 bases lying between them. The CDR3 has 14 residues. The chain's CDR3 is CASSPRSSYNEQFF. CDR3 nucleotide sequence: TGTGCCAGCAGCCCAAGGAGCTCCTACAATGAGCAGTTCTTC.

This clone occurred a few times. The V call is TRBV7-9, the J call TRBJ1-1, with 7 bases identical to TRBD1. The germline V gene encodes CDR1 SEHNR and CDR2 FQNEAQ (reference sequence). This CDR3 is built from 14 residues. V trimming: 3 bases; J trimming: 3 bases; junction bases outside the gene matches: 4. The CDR3 loop reads CASSLFQGDTEAFF. DNA for the CDR3: TGTGCCAGCAGCTTGTTTCAGGGGGACACTGAAGCTTTCTTT. Complete variable domain (other parts from reference TRBV7-9 and TRBJ1-1): DTGVSQNPRHKITKRGQNVTFRCDPISEHNRLYWYRQTLGQGPEFLTYFQNEAQLEKSRLLSDRFSAERPKGSFSTLEIQRTEQGDSAMYLCASSLFQGDTEAFFGQGTRLTVV.

This chain joins TRBV28 and TRBJ2-5, with 7 positions matching TRBD1. Germline-derived CDR1 and CDR2 are MDHEN and SYDVKM. The CDR3 sequence is 13 residues long. Losses at the gene ends were 6 bases for V and 4 bases for J; bases not matched to a gene: 5. The CDR3 sequence: CASRTGVVETQYF. The CDR3 DNA reads as TGTGCCAGCAGAACAGGGGTGGTAGAGACCCAGTACTTC.

V is TRBV4-2 and J is TRBJ2-3; a possible D gene is TRBD1 (6 bases). With 1 base removed from V and 2 bases from J, the gap between germline ends came to 16 bases. This CDR3 is built from 17 residues. Germline CDR1 LGHNA, CDR2 YNFKEQ. CDR3 sequence (DNA): TGTGCCAGCAGCCAAGCCACCCGGGACACCAACACAGATACGCAGTATTTT. Encoded protein: CASSQATRDTNTDTQYF.

As for this clone: The sample has other DNA sequences that encode this CDR3 too. The J gene is TRBJ1-2, the V gene TRBV2; 8 bases map to TRBD1. The V gene's germline CDR1 is SNHLY and CDR2 FYNNEI. This CDR3 spans 13 amino acids. After removal of 3 bases from V and 5 bases from J, the junction contained 2 bases not matched to a gene. The CDR3 bases are TGTGCCAGCAGTGACGGACAGGGATATGGCTACACCTTC. Translation gives CASSDGQGYGYTF.

This clone showed up just a few times. J is TRBJ2-7 and V is TRBV5-1; 7 bases align to TRBD2. J gave up 2 bases and V 8 bases, and 13 bases lay outside the gene matches. This CDR3 region has 15 residues. Germline V gene data show CDR1 as SGHRS and CDR2 as YFSETQ. CDR3 bases: TGCGCCAGTAGAGAGGACGGCGGGGGAACCTACGAGCAGTACTTC. Encoded protein: CASREDGGGTYEQYF. The complete variable domain, with remaining parts taken from reference TRBV5-1 and TRBJ2-7, reads KAGVTQTPRYLIKTRGQQVTLSCSPISGHRSVSWYQQTPGQGLQFLFEYFSETQRNKGNFPGRFSGRQFSNSRSEMNVSTLELGDSALYLCASREDGGGTYEQYFGPGTRLTVT.

The chain is built from TRBV29-1 and TRBJ2-5; 7 nucleotides agree with TRBD2. This CDR3 is 12 amino acids long. The germline CDR1 and CDR2 sequences are SQVTM and ANQGSEA. Trimming cost V 7 bases and J 1 base; bases outside gene matches: 3. CDR3 protein: CSAGRAQETQYF. The CDR3 DNA reads as TGCAGCGCAGGGAGGGCCCAAGAGACCCAGTACTTC.

The rearrangement links TRBV4-1 to TRBJ1-5; 9 nucleotides line up with TRBD1. Germline V CDR1 and CDR2: MGHRA, YSYEKL. J gave up 5 bases and V 3 bases, and 5 bases lay outside the gene matches. The CDR3 sequence is 15 residues long. The DNA for the CDR3 is TGCGCCAGCAGCCACGGAACAGGGGGCGATCAGCCCCAGCATTTT. Protein product: CASSHGTGGDQPQHF.

The rearrangement links TRBV6-1 to TRBJ2-7; 7 nucleotides align to TRBD2. CDR3 length: 16 residues. CDR1 and CDR2 from the germline V gene are MNHNS and SASEGT. V shed 2 bases and J 2 bases; nucleotides not matched to a gene: 9. The CDR3 is CASSEPGRGDPYEQYF. CDR3 DNA: TGTGCCAGCAGTGAACCGGGGAGGGGCGACCCCTACGAGCAGTACTTC.

The table lists this clone with a few counts. The rearrangement joins TRBV6-6 to TRBJ1-2; no clear D. The length of the CDR3 is 14 residues. The V gene lost 0 bases and the J gene lost 2 bases, with 7 bases spanning the gap. CDR1 and CDR2 (germline): MNHNY, SVGAGI (reference sequence). CDR3 region: CASSYSSGNYGYTF. The CDR3 bases are TGTGCCAGCAGTTACTCGAGCGGGAACTATGGCTACACCTTC.

The chain has TRBV7-2 and TRBJ2-3, with D perhaps TRBD1 (6 bases). Trimming left V 6 bases short and J 2 bases short, with 15 bases between. The germline V gene has CDR1 SGHTA and CDR2 FQGNSA. The CDR3 sequence is 15 residues long. The CDR3 bases are TGTGCCAGCAGTCTAGTCCGGGACACCACAGATACGCAGTATTTT. It specifies CASSLVRDTTDTQYF.

The V gene is TRBV5-1, the J gene TRBJ2-1, with TRBD1 matching 9 bases. J was trimmed by 6 bases and V by 4 bases; bases with no gene match: 14. Germline V gives CDR1 SGHRS, CDR2 YFSETQ. The CDR3 is made up of 17 amino acids. The CDR3 here is CASSQIAGDRVSNEQFF. The DNA of the CDR3 is TGCGCCAGCAGCCAGATTGCCGGGGACAGGGTAAGCAATGAGCAGTTCTTC.

The DNA for the CDR3 is TGCGCCAGCAGCATCGGGACAGGACCAGCCAATCAGCCCCAGCATTTT. Translating it yields CASSIGTGPANQPQHF. The chain combines TRBV5-1 with TRBJ1-5; TRBD1 matches 8 bases. V shed 4 bases, J shed 3 bases, and the junction held 9 bases outside the gene matches. The CDR3 is 16 amino acids. Germline CDR1 reads SGHRS; CDR2 reads YFSETQ.

The V and J genes are TRBV19 and TRBJ2-7, with a weak D call TRBD1 (6 bases). V shed 5 bases and J shed 3 bases, with 11 bases lying between them. This CDR3 region has 13 residues. Germline lookup yields CDR1 LNHDA and CDR2 SQIVND (reference sequence). The CDR3 nucleotides read TGTGCCAGTAGTTCAACAGGGAACTACGAGCAGTACTTC. This gives the protein CASSSTGNYEQYF.

This clone was seen a handful of times. V and J are TRBV29-1 and TRBJ2-3, with a weak D call TRBD2 (7 bases). Trimming shortened V by 7 bases and J by 14 bases, and 16 bases separated the two germline ends. This CDR3 has 10 residues. Germline CDR1 and CDR2: SQVTM and ANQGSEA. Here the CDR3 DNA reads TGCAGCGCTGGCCACGGGGGGCGGTATTTT. This translates into CSAGHGGRYF.

This clone showed up just a few times. This chain links TRBV9 with TRBJ2-2, with D perhaps TRBD1 (5 bases). V was cut by 3 bases and J by 1 base, with 7 bases left in between. Germline values: CDR1 SGDLS, CDR2 YYNGEE. This CDR3 has 14 residues. Written as DNA, the CDR3 is TGTGCCAGCAGCGGTACAGGGAACACCGGGGAGCTGTTTTTT. As protein: CASSGTGNTGELFF.

V is TRBV29-1 and J is TRBJ2-7; D remains ambiguous. The germline gives CDR1 SQVTM, CDR2 ANQGSEA. The CDR3 contains 13 residues. Trimming took off 4 bases at V and 2 bases at J, with 12 bases between the two ends. The CDR3 DNA follows: TGCAGCGTTGCAGTCGATATACCCTACGAGCAGTACTTC. Its translation is CSVAVDIPYEQYF.